This TCR beta chain was profiled in a study of T cell responses to AZD1222 COVID-19 vaccine. Study at large: Recipients boosted at about 4 weeks or about 12 weeks are pooled. Overall study results and limits: The donor cohort was predominantly white British with a female majority, and clonal diversity may have been underestimated. Targets within unmutated variant regions were reportedly found for nearly half of spike-specific TCRs.

Clones were read by immunoSEQ multiplex PCR, and TCRdb kept only the in-frame ones, dropping some. The sample comprises 150,000 to 200,000 clones, less than 95% of which are singletons, and around 1.3% rests with the top ten. As to this clone: The antigen is unknown.

Looked up from germline, CDR1 is SGHNT and CDR2 is YYREEE (reference sequence). The CDR3 is 15 amino acids. The ends lost 1 base at V and 1 base at J; junction bases unmatched: 3. The sequence came from an adult in good health. The gene calls are TRBV5-4 and TRBJ2-3, with 7 bases aligning to TRBD1. The sequencing used peripheral blood, collected on day 0 of AZD1222 vaccination. The CDR3 here is CASSLKGAGTDTQYF. Here the CDR3 DNA reads TGTGCCAGCAGCTTGAAGGGGGCTGGCACAGATACGCAGTATTTT.